This T cell receptor beta chain was documented in a study of T-cell memory formation after mild COVID-19. From the 5' RACE reads, TCRdb called clonotypes with MiXCR, one entry per CDR3 protein. The data show 200,000 to 250,000 distinct CDR3 sequences, 27% seen once. In this sample, this clonotype turned up a few times. Deletions cut 3 bases from V and 2 bases from J, with 11 bases between. Germline CDR1 is DFQATT and CDR2 is SNEGSKA (reference sequence). There are 13 residues in the CDR3. The sequencing input was PBMCs or a T cell subset sorted from them (not recorded which). This receptor was taken from an adult woman who had mild COVID-19 (a few samples of this study predate the infection). Cell type and time point are not known. The chain recombines TRBV20-1 with TRBJ2-7; tentative D call: TRBD2 (5 bases). The CDR3 sequence is CSARESGTYEQYF. As DNA, the CDR3 is TGCAGTGCTAGGGAATCGGGGACCTACGAGCAGTACTTC.